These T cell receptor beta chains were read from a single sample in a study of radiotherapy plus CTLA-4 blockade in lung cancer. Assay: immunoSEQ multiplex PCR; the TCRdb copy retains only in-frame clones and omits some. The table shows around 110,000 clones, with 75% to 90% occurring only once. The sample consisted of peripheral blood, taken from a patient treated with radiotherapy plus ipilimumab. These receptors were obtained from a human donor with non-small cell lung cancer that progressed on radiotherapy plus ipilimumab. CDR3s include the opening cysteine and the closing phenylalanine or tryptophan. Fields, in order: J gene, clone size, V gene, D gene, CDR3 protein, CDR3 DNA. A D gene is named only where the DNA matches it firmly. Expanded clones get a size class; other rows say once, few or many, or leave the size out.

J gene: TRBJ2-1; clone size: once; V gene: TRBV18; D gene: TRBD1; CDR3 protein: CASSPFGQDYNEQFF; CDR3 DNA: TGTGCCAGCTCACCGTTCGGACAGGACTACAATGAGCAGTTCTTC
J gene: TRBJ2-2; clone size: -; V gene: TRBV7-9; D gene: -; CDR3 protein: CASSTSRPGELFF; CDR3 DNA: TGTGCCAGCAGCACCTCTCGGCCCGGGGAGCTGTTTTTT
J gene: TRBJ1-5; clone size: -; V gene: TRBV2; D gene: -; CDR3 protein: CASSGRGGQPQHF; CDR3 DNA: TGTGCCAGCAGCGGACGGGGAGGTCAGCCCCAGCATTTT
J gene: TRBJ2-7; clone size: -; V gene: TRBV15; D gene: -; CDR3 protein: CATSPQGTLSSYEQYF; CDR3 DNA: TGTGCCACCAGCCCCCAAGGGACACTCAGCTCCTACGAGCAGTACTTC
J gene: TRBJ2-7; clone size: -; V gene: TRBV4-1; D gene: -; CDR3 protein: CASSQPDGIYEQYF; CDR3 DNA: TGCGCCAGCAGCCAACCGGACGGGATTTACGAGCAGTACTTC
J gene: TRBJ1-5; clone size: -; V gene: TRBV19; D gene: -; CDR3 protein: CASSIVGVHNQPQHF; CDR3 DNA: TGTGCCAGTAGTATAGTAGGGGTCCACAATCAGCCCCAGCATTTT
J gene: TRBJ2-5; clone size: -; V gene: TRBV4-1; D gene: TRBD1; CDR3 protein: CASSQPDRQETQYF; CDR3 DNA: TGCGCCAGCAGCCAACCGGACAGGCAAGAGACCCAGTACTTC
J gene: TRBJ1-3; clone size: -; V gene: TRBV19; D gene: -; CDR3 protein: CASSIKQGIRYF; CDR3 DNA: TGTGCCAGTAGTATCAAGCAGGGGATCCGATATTTT
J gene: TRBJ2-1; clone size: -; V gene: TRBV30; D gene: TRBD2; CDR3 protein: CAWRGLAGHNEQFF; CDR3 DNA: TGTGCCTGGAGGGGACTAGCGGGACACAATGAGCAGTTCTTC
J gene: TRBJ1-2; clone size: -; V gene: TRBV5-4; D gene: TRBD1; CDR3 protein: CASSSGDSFNYGYTF; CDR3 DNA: TGTGCCAGCAGCTCCGGGGACAGCTTCAACTATGGCTACACCTTC
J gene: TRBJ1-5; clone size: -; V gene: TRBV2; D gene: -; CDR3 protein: CASTPARGPNQPQHF; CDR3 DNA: TGTGCCAGCACTCCCGCCAGGGGTCCGAATCAGCCCCAGCATTTT
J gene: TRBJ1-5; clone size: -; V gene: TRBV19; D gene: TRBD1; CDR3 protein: CASSTGTGVPSNQPQHF; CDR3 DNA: TGTGCCAGTAGTACCGGGACAGGGGTTCCAAGCAATCAGCCCCAGCATTTT
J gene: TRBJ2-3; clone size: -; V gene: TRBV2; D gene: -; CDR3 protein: CASSVTTGRADTQYF; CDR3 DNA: TGTGCCAGCAGTGTAACCACCGGTAGGGCCGATACGCAGTATTTT
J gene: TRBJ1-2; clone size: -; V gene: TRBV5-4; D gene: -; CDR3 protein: CASSLDEGYTF; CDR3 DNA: TGTGCCAGCAGCCTGGATGAGGGCTACACCTTC
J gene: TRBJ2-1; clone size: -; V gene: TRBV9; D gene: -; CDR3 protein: CASSPSIHNEQFF; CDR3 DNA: TGTGCCAGCAGTCCTAGTATCCACAATGAGCAGTTCTTC